The 23 T cell receptor beta chains given below trace back to one sample, sequenced in a study of CD8+ T cells in alopecia areata. Extraction and reverse transcription of RNA yielded cDNA as the sequencing template. Repertoires were generated with immunoSEQ multiplex PCR, while TCRdb's copy carries only in-frame clones and drops some. The data hold approximately 190,000 clones, with nearly 60% observed a single time. Noted treatment: oral pan-JAK inhibitor, 5-10 mg twice daily. This material consisted of CD4+ T cells sorted from blood, taken at week 24, from a patient treated with tofacitinib. These receptors were collected from a human donor with alopecia areata.

A few counts support this clone. The chain joins TRBV2 to TRBJ2-7; no clear D gene. This CDR3 contains 12 residues. With 1 base removed from V and 1 base from J, the gap between germline ends came to 2 bases. Germline V gene data show CDR1 as SNHLY and CDR2 as FYNNEI. CDR3 loop: CASSEGSYEQYF. CDR3 sequence (DNA): TGTGCCAGCAGTGAAGGATCCTACGAGCAGTACTTC.

The gene calls are TRBV5-1 and TRBJ1-1; TRBD1 matches at 8 bases. V lost 0 bases and J lost 10; bases outside the gene matches: 8. The CDR3 is 14 residues long. From germline, CDR1 is SGHRS and CDR2 YFSETQ. This CDR3 is CASSLATGDGGAFF. The CDR3 DNA sequence: TGCGCCAGCAGCTTGGCGACAGGGGACGGGGGAGCTTTCTTT.

CDR3 nucleotide sequence: TGTGCCATCGCAGGGTACCTAGCCTCCACAGATACGCAGTATTTT. Its translation is CAIAGYLASTDTQYF. The rearrangement links TRBV10-3 to TRBJ2-3, with D perhaps assigned TRBD1 or TRBD2 (5 bases each). Germline CDR1 reads ENHRY; CDR2 reads SYGVKD. The CDR3 loop spans 15 amino acids. V was shortened by 8 bases and J by 2 bases, with 17 bases between the two germline ends.

This clone was detected once. The chain links TRBV7-2 to TRBJ2-2; D gene uncertain. The CDR3 spans 14 residues. Germline loops: CDR1 SGHTA, CDR2 FQGNSA. V dropped 1 base and J dropped 1 base, with 4 bases sitting between them. CDR3 in DNA: TGTGCCAGCAGCTTAGGGCGGAACACCGGGGAGCTGTTTTTT. Translated, it gives CASSLGRNTGELFF.

This chain links TRBV7-2 with TRBJ2-2; D gene uncertain. The germline V and J ends were trimmed by 5 bases and 3 bases, with 10 bases remaining between them. This CDR3 comprises 14 residues. The germline CDR1 and CDR2 sequences are SGHTA and FQGNSA. CDR3 sequence: CASSPYRDTGELFF. CDR3 bases: TGTGCCAGCAGCCCGTACAGAGACACCGGGGAGCTGTTTTTT.

In this sample, this clone turned up a few times. The J gene is TRBJ2-7, the V gene TRBV5-1, with D possibly being TRBD1 (5 bases). The CDR3 has 13 amino acids. V was trimmed by 0 bases and J by 1 base, leaving 5 bases between them. Germline V gene lookup returns CDR1 SGHRS and CDR2 YFSETQ. CDR3 bases: TGCGCCAGCAGCTTGGGACAGTCCTACGAGCAGTACTTC. Residues: CASSLGQSYEQYF.

The V call is TRBV30, the J call TRBJ1-5, with 7 nucleotides matching TRBD1. In germline, CDR1 is GTSNPN, CDR2 SVGIG (reference sequence). Unmatched junction bases numbered 11, after V lost 4 bases and J lost 5 bases. The CDR3 is 15 amino acids. The CDR3 here is CAWTRRGGWDQPQHF. As DNA, the CDR3 is TGTGCCTGGACCCGCAGGGGGGGTTGGGATCAGCCCCAGCATTTT.

V usage is TRBV5-6 and J usage is TRBJ2-5; no reliable D call. Germline V gives CDR1 SGHDT, CDR2 YYEEEE. V lost 0 bases and J lost 4, with 10 bases in between. The CDR3 length is 14 residues. The CDR3 loop is CASSLDLYPETQYF. As DNA, the CDR3 is TGTGCCAGCAGCTTGGACCTCTATCCAGAGACCCAGTACTTC.

V is TRBV4-2 and J is TRBJ1-4; D is ambiguous. The CDR3 totals 17 residues. Trimming shortened V by 5 bases and J by 0 bases, and 16 bases separated the two germline ends. The germline V gene encodes CDR1 LGHNA and CDR2 YNFKEQ. The CDR3 sequence: CASSGRQLRATNEKLFF. The CDR3 bases are TGTGCCAGCAGCGGGAGACAACTCAGAGCAACTAATGAAAAACTGTTTTTT.

The chain combines TRBV28 with TRBJ2-7; 7 nucleotides align to TRBD2. Looked up from germline, CDR1 is MDHEN and CDR2 is SYDVKM. This CDR3 is built from 14 residues. Unmatched junction bases numbered 8, after V lost 3 bases and J lost 6 bases. The CDR3 sequence: CASSFGGGLVEQYF. CDR3 bases: TGTGCCAGCAGTTTCGGGGGAGGGCTGGTCGAGCAGTACTTC.

V and J are TRBV5-1 and TRBJ2-7; D is possibly TRBD1 (5 bases). Trimming removed 4 bases at V and 2 bases at J, with 10 bases between. There are 13 residues in the CDR3. Looked up from germline, CDR1 is SGHRS and CDR2 is YFSETQ. The CDR3 spells CASSIQGPYEQYF. The DNA for the CDR3 is TGCGCCAGCAGCATCCAGGGTCCCTACGAGCAGTACTTC.

The chain combines TRBV28 with TRBJ2-1; the D is unclear. CDR3 length: 11 residues. From germline, CDR1 is MDHEN and CDR2 SYDVKM. The V gene lost 2 bases and the J gene lost 10 bases, with 6 bases spanning the gap. In DNA, the CDR3 is TGTGCCAGCAGTTTAGCTGTCGAGCAGTTCTTC. Translated, it gives CASSLAVEQFF.

This sequence joins TRBV29-1 and TRBJ2-5, with 8 bases identical to TRBD2. The CDR3 totals 14 residues. The junction had 4 bases not matched to a gene; V was cut back by 4 bases and J by 0 bases. In germline, CDR1 is SQVTM, CDR2 ANQGSEA. CDR3: CSVVVAGYQETQYF. Written as DNA, the CDR3 is TGCAGCGTTGTTGTAGCGGGGTACCAAGAGACCCAGTACTTC.

V is TRBV30 and J is TRBJ1-5; D gene uncertain. Germline lookup yields CDR1 GTSNPN and CDR2 SVGIG (reference sequence). CDR3 length equals 12 residues. Trimming left V 0 bases short and J 7 bases short, with 7 bases between. CDR3 coding DNA: TGTGCCTGGAGTGTCTATGAGCAGCCCCAGCATTTT. This codes for CAWSVYEQPQHF.

This clone was observed a single time. The chain carries TRBV7-2 and TRBJ1-5, with a possible D match to TRBD1 (5 bases). Per germline, CDR1 SGHTA and CDR2 FQGNSA. The CDR3 is 14 amino acids. Trimming pared 2 bases from V and 8 bases from J, leaving 13 bases between. The CDR3, as DNA: TGTGCCAGCAGCTTAACCGGAATGGGGGAGCCCCAGCATTTT. It codes for CASSLTGMGEPQHF.

The chain links TRBV29-1 to TRBJ2-5, with D tentatively TRBD2 (6 bases). Germline CDR1 is SQVTM and CDR2 is ANQGSEA. The CDR3 is made up of 13 amino acids. Trimming pared 4 bases from V and 5 bases from J, leaving 14 bases between. DNA of the CDR3: TGCAGCGTTGTTTGGCGGGAAGGGGAGACCCAGTACTTC. Protein: CSVVWREGETQYF. Looking up the rest from reference TRBV29-1 and TRBJ2-5 gives the full variable domain: SAVISQKPSRDICQRGTSLTIQCQVDSQVTMMFWYRQQPGQSLTLIATANQGSEATYESGFVIDKFPISRPNLTFSTLTVSNMSPEDSSIYLCSVVWREGETQYFGPGTRLLVL.

This chain uses TRBV7-9 with TRBJ2-6; D ambiguous. CDR3 length: 13 amino acids. Germline V gives CDR1 SEHNR, CDR2 FQNEAQ (reference sequence). Deletions cut 4 bases from V and 2 bases from J, with 3 bases between. The CDR3 protein is CASSSPGANVLTF. The CDR3 coding sequence is TGTGCCAGCAGCTCCCCTGGGGCCAACGTCCTGACTTTC.

V gene TRBV5-1 combines with J gene TRBJ2-5; 9 bases line up with TRBD2. J gave up 5 bases and V 6 bases, and 8 bases lay outside the gene matches. The CDR3 runs 14 residues. Per the germline V gene, CDR1 is SGHRS and CDR2 is YFSETQ. The chain's CDR3 is CASKLGLAGETQYF. In nucleotides, the CDR3 is TGCGCCAGCAAATTGGGACTAGCTGGTGAGACCCAGTACTTC.

The chain joins TRBV4-3 to TRBJ2-3, with D perhaps matching TRBD2 (5 bases). V was clipped by 0 bases and J by 0 bases, with 10 bases between them. Germline V gives CDR1 LGHNA, CDR2 YSLEER. This CDR3 has 16 amino acids. The CDR3 region has the DNA TGCGCCAGCAGCCAAGATAGCGATGGCAGCACAGATACGCAGTATTTT. This translates into CASSQDSDGSTDTQYF.

This clone appeared a single time. The V gene is TRBV29-1, the J gene TRBJ2-2; 11 bases are a match to TRBD2. CDR3 length equals 16 residues. Germline V lookup: CDR1 SQVTM, CDR2 ANQGSEA. The V segment lost 6 bases and the J segment 4 bases; nucleotides outside the gene matches: 10. The CDR3 region has the DNA TGCAGCGTCGTCATAGCGGGAGGGCCGGGCACCGGGGAGCTGTTTTTT. This translates into CSVVIAGGPGTGELFF.

CDR3 DNA: TGTGCCAGCAGTTCCCAGGGCACGTACACTGAAGCTTTCTTT. Amino acid sequence: CASSSQGTYTEAFF. V usage is TRBV27 and J usage is TRBJ1-1; tentative D call: TRBD1 (5 bases). The CDR3 length is 14 residues. Germline loops: CDR1 MNHEY, CDR2 SMNVEV (reference sequence). V was pared by 4 bases and J by 3 bases, with 12 bases between.

This sequence joins TRBV27 and TRBJ1-2; tentative D call: TRBD1 (5 bases). The ends were cut back, 5 bases at V and 8 bases at J, with 15 bases in the middle. CDR3 length: 13 residues. Looked up from germline, CDR1 is MNHEY and CDR2 is SMNVEV (reference sequence). This chain's CDR3 is CASSTGTQGGYTF. Written as DNA, the CDR3 is TGTGCCAGCAGTACCGGGACTCAGGGAGGCTACACCTTC.

For the CDR3, the DNA is TGTGCCAGCACCTCAACCTCTAGCGCCTCGGAGCAGTACTTC. Translated, it gives CASTSTSSASEQYF. V usage is TRBV28 and J usage is TRBJ2-7; TRBD2 might be the D (6 bases). Germline V gives CDR1 MDHEN, CDR2 SYDVKM. This CDR3 comprises 14 residues. V gave up 7 bases and J gave up 7 bases, with 20 bases separating them.